This T cell receptor (beta chain) was recorded in a study of CD8+ T cells in alopecia areata. It was cDNA, reverse transcribed from extracted RNA, that served as the sequencing template. Assay: immunoSEQ multiplex PCR; the TCRdb copy retains only in-frame clones and omits some. This table holds around 120,000 clones, about 50% found once. Note on this clone: Its antigen remains unknown.

Alopecia areata patients provided lesional scalp punch biopsies and peripheral blood, both collected for the study. Findings and caveats of the study: Scalp sequencing captures resident alphabeta T cells of normal skin too. Lesional tissue from the scalp (especially in alopecia totalis/universalis) showed higher clonality than normal scalp. Mice showed clearer TCR sharing than patients did, a gap that was possibly HLA-related.

The CDR3 totals 16 residues. V shed 4 bases and J shed 2 bases, with 15 bases lying between them. Germline V gene sequence: CDR1 MDHEN, CDR2 SYDVKM. V and J are TRBV28 and TRBJ2-1; D unresolved. The source is a human donor with alopecia areata. Sample: NKG2D-low CD8+ T cells sorted from blood. The CDR3 DNA reads TGTGCCAGCAGTTCGCCTTTAGAGACCGCCTACAATGAGCAGTTCTTC. Its protein product is CASSSPLETAYNEQFF. Using reference TRBV28 and TRBJ2-1 for the parts outside the CDR3, the full variable domain is DVKVTQSSRYLVKRTGEKVFLECVQDMDHENMFWYRQDPGLGLRLIYFSYDVKMKEKGDIPEGYSVSREKKERFSLILESASTNQTSMYLCASSSPLETAYNEQFFGPGTRLTVL.